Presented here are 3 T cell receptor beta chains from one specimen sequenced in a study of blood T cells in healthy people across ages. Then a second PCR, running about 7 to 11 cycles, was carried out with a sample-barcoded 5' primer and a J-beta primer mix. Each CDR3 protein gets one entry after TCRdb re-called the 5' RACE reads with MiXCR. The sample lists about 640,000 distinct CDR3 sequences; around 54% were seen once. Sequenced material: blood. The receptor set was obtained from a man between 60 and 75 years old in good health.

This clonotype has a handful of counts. CDR3 nucleotides: TGTGCCAGCAGTCGGGACCGAGTCGGACAAGAGACCCAGTACTTC. Protein sequence: CASSRDRVGQETQYF. The chain has TRBV12-3 or TRBV12-4 and TRBJ2-5; D may be TRBD1 or TRBD2 (5 bases each). V lost 5 bases and J 2 bases, leaving 15 bases between the germline ends. This CDR3 contains 15 residues.

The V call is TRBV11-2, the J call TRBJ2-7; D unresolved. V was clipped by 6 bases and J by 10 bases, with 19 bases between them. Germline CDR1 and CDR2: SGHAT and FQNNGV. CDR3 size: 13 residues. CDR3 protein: CASRAGSLFTQYF. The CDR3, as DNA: TGTGCCAGCAGGGCCGGGTCCCTGTTTACCCAGTACTTC.

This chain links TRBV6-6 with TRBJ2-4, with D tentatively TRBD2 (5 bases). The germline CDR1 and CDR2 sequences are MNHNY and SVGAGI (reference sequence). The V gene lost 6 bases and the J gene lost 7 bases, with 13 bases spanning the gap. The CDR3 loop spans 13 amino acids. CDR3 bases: TGTGCCAGCAGAGGACTTAGCGTGAACATTCAGTACTTC. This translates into CASRGLSVNIQYF.